The clone carrying this TCR beta chain was detected only once. This sample is part of a study of shared T cell receptors in the human thymus. The germline V gene encodes CDR1 SGHKS and CDR2 YYEKEE (reference sequence). J was trimmed by 5 bases and V by 0 bases; bases with no gene match: 9. CDR3 length: 16 residues. Sequencing used immunoSEQ multiplex PCR; TCRdb keeps in-frame clones, though not all of them. Of about 730,000 clones detected, 80% to 90% appear once; the ten largest clones hold approximately 0.01%. These data also featured in a second study, about human thymus T cells. From that report: Donors consisted of healthy Finnish infants (having corrective surgery for congenital heart defects). Resected material from corrective heart surgery provided the thymus tissue analysed. Thymic and blood repertoires seemed to favor certain V and J genes. Overlap was high between thymic repertoires from unrelated individuals, as reported in related research.

Material: thymocytes. V gene TRBV5-5 combines with J gene TRBJ1-2; 8 bases map to TRBD1. The TCR comes from a girl under three years old with a congenital heart defect. The CDR3 nucleotides are TGTGCCAGCAGCTTGGGGACAGGGTTTAAAGTTTATGGCTACACCTTC. It encodes CASSLGTGFKVYGYTF.